This T cell receptor (beta chain) was sequenced during a study of blood T cell repertoires in COVID-19. Study background: COVID-19 samples, acute and convalescent, were from the United States, Italy and Spain. T cells, B-cell-depleted T cells, or PBMCs supplied cDNA or gDNA.

In the original analysis: Researchers report that nucleated cell counts were estimated from reference gene primer amplification. TCRdb's table, derived via immunoSEQ multiplex PCR, lists solely in-frame clones and lacks some. That table supplies the V and J calls and clone size; D and trimming were determined from the DNA. This table holds around 200,000 clones, 80% to 90% found once. The trim removed 0 bases at V and 5 bases at J, leaving 12 bases unmatched. The germline CDR1 and CDR2 sequences are SGHRS and YFSETQ. CDR3 length: 18 residues. Source material: peripheral blood. The chain links TRBV5-1 to TRBJ2-1; 9 nucleotides align to TRBD2. The sequence came from a man in his 60s who had recovered from COVID-19. For the CDR3, the DNA is TGCGCCAGCAGCTTGGATTCTAGCGGGATCATCTCTAACAATGAGCAGTTCTTC. It codes for CASSLDSSGIISNNEQFF.